This TCR beta chain is drawn from a study of blood T cell repertoires in COVID-19. About the research overall: Samples came from the United States, Italy and Spain, spanning acute and convalescent COVID-19. Nucleic acid was either cDNA or gDNA, and it came from T cells, B-cell-depleted T cells, or PBMCs.

This clone was seen just once. In the study's own analysis: Scientists estimated how many nucleated cells there were by amplifying reference gene primers. Only in-frame clones appear in the TCRdb table, and some are missing; sequencing was by immunoSEQ multiplex PCR. The V and J calls and clone size are taken from that table; D and trimming were inferred from the DNA. The data contain fewer than 300,000 clones, 80% to 95% of them singletons. Patients from Seattle were sampled longitudinally, starting during active infection. This receptor was obtained from a woman aged 25 to 45 with COVID-19, enrolled during active disease. Sequencing was done on a sample of peripheral blood.

CDR3 in DNA: TGTGCCTGGAGTGTATGGGGGGTTAGTACCTACGAGCAGTACTTC. Its protein product is CAWSVWGVSTYEQYF. The rearrangement joins TRBV30 to TRBJ2-7; possibly TRBD2 for D (6 bases). The germline V gene encodes CDR1 GTSNPN and CDR2 SVGIG (reference sequence). This CDR3 is built from 15 residues. Trimming shortened V by 0 bases and J by 2 bases, and 14 bases separated the two germline ends.